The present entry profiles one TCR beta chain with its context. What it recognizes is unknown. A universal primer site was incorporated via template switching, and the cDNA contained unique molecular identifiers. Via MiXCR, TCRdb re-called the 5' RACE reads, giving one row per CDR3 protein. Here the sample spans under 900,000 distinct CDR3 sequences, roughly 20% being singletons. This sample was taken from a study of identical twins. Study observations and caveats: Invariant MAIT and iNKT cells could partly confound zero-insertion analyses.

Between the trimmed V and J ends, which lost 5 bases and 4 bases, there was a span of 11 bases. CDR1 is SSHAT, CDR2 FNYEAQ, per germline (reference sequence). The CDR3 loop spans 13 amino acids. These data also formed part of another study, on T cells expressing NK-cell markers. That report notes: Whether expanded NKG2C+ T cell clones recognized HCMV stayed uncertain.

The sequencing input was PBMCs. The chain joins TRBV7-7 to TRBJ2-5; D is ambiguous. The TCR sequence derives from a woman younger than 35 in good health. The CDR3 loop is CASSPREPETQYF. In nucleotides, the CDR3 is TGTGCCAGCAGCCCCCGTGAGCCAGAGACCCAGTACTTC. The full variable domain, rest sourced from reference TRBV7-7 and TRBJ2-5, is GAGVSQSPRYKVTKRGQDVTLRCDPISSHATLYWYQQALGQGPEFLTYFNYEAQPDKSGLPSDRFSAERPEGSISTLTIQRTEQRDSAMYRCASSPREPETQYFGPGTRLLVL.